Shown below are 9 T cell receptor beta chains from a single sample sequenced in a study of shared clonotypes between healthy human individuals. Generated by immunoSEQ multiplex PCR, the TCRdb table keeps only in-frame clones and is missing some. The data hold 2 million to 3 million clones, with 93% observed a single time. The sequenced sample was naive CD4+ T cells from PBMCs. The subset: CD45RA+ positively selected. The receptors originated from a man aged 18 to 29 in good health. Some clones in this sample may be carry-over from other donors' samples.

On this clone itself: The same CDR3 also results from other DNA sequences found in this sample. The V gene is TRBV28, the J gene TRBJ2-6; D unclear. CDR1 and CDR2 from the germline V gene are MDHEN and SYDVKM. The CDR3 has 15 amino acids. Trimming pared 3 bases from V and 0 bases from J, leaving 6 bases between. Here the CDR3 DNA reads TGTGCCAGCAGTTTCGCCGGCTCTGGGGCCAACGTCCTGACTTTC. It encodes CASSFAGSGANVLTF.

J is TRBJ2-1 and V is TRBV29-1, with 9 positions matching TRBD1. CDR3 size: 14 residues. CDR1 SQVTM and CDR2 ANQGSEA come from the germline V gene. V dropped 6 bases and J dropped 5; count of bases not matched to a gene: 8. In DNA, the CDR3 is TGCAGCGTCGTACAGGGGGCCGGGGACAATGAGCAGTTCTTC. This encodes CSVVQGAGDNEQFF.

The V call is TRBV14, the J call TRBJ2-1; 14 bases are shared with TRBD2. CDR1 is SGHDN and CDR2 is FVKESK in the germline V gene. The CDR3 loop spans 18 amino acids. Trimming at V came to 1 base and at J to 0 bases, leaving 2 bases not matched to a gene. CDR3 bases: TGTGCCAGCAGCCAAGGGACTAGCGGGGGGAGCTCCTACAATGAGCAGTTCTTC. Translation gives CASSQGTSGGSSYNEQFF.

This chain's CDR3 is CSGRTSGDYEQYF. The CDR3 region has the DNA TGCAGCGGCCGGACTAGCGGGGACTACGAGCAGTACTTC. The V and J genes are TRBV29-1 and TRBJ2-7, with TRBD2 matching 12 bases. Germline assignment: CDR1 SQVTM and CDR2 ANQGSEA. This CDR3 contains 13 residues. V lost 7 bases and J lost 3; bases outside the gene matches: 4.

This chain connects TRBV2 to TRBJ1-4, with 9 positions matching TRBD1. The germline gives CDR1 SNHLY, CDR2 FYNNEI. The CDR3 length is 15 residues. The V and J ends lost 7 bases and 1 base, in that order; junction bases with no gene match: 4. CDR3 loop: CASKDRGVTNEKLFF. CDR3 bases: TGTGCCAGCAAGGACAGGGGAGTAACTAATGAAAAACTGTTTTTT.

About this clone: The same CDR3 arises from other DNA sequences in this sample as well. The J gene is TRBJ2-7, the V gene TRBV5-1; maybe TRBD1 (5 bases). This CDR3 region has 14 residues. Germline V lookup: CDR1 SGHRS, CDR2 YFSETQ. Deletions cut 3 bases from V and 0 bases from J, with 10 bases between. The CDR3, as DNA: TGCGCCAGCAGCTCCCCAGACAGCTCCTACGAGCAGTACTTC. As protein: CASSSPDSSYEQYF.

This clone was observed once. The rearrangement uses TRBV11-3 and TRBJ2-5; maybe TRBD1 (5 bases). Germline assignment: CDR1 SGHNT and CDR2 YENEEA. V was trimmed by 0 bases and J by 2 bases, leaving 7 bases between them. The CDR3 has 14 residues. CDR3 region: CASSLDWTQETQYF. CDR3 bases: TGTGCCAGCAGCTTAGATTGGACACAAGAGACCCAGTACTTC. Together with reference TRBV11-3 and TRBJ2-5, the CDR3 gives the full variable domain: EAGVVQSPRYKIIEKKQPVAFWCNPISGHNTLYWYLQNLGQGPELLIRYENEEAVDDSQLPKDRFSAERLKGVDSTLKIQPAELGDSAVYLCASSLDWTQETQYFGPGTRLLVL.

The chain has TRBV4-2 and TRBJ2-7; D ambiguous. Germline assignment: CDR1 LGHNA and CDR2 YNFKEQ. The CDR3 contains 13 residues. V was cut by 1 base and J by 3 bases, with 7 bases left in between. This chain's CDR3 is CASSQGTVYEQYF. The CDR3 region has the DNA TGTGCCAGCAGCCAAGGGACGGTCTACGAGCAGTACTTC.

Concerning this clone: Other DNA sequences within the sample encode an identical CDR3. The rearrangement links TRBV5-1 to TRBJ1-1; D is unclear. The germline V gene encodes CDR1 SGHRS and CDR2 YFSETQ. The V gene lost 4 bases and the J gene lost 0 bases, with 10 bases spanning the gap. The CDR3 is 14 residues long. CDR3 sequence reads: CASSVDGLNTEAFF. CDR3 in DNA: TGCGCCAGCAGCGTGGACGGACTGAACACTGAAGCTTTCTTT.